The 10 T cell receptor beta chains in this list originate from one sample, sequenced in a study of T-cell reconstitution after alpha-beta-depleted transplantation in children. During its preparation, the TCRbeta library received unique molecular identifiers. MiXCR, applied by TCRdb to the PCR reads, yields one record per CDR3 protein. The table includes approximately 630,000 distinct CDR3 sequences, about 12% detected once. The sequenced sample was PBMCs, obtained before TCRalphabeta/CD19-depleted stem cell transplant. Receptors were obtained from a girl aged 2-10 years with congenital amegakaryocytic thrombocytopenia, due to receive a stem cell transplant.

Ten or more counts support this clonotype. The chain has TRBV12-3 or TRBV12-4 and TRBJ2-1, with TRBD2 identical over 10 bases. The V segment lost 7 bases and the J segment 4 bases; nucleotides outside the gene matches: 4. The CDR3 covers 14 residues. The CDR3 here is CASTRTSGYNEQFF. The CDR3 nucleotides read TGTGCCAGCACCAGGACTAGCGGATACAATGAGCAGTTCTTC.

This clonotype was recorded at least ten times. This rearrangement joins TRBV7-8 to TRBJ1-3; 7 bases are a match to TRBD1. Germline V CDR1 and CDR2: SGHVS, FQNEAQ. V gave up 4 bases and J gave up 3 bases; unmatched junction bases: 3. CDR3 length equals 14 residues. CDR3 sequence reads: CASSSRDSGNTIYF. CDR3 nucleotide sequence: TGTGCCAGCAGCTCGAGGGACAGTGGAAACACCATATATTTT.

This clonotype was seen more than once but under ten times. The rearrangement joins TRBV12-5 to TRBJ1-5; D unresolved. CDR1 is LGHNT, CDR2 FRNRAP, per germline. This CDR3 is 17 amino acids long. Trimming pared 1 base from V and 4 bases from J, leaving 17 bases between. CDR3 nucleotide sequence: TGTGCTAGTGGTTTGGATGGCGGGTATCGGGGAAATCAGCCCCAGCATTTT. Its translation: CASGLDGGYRGNQPQHF.

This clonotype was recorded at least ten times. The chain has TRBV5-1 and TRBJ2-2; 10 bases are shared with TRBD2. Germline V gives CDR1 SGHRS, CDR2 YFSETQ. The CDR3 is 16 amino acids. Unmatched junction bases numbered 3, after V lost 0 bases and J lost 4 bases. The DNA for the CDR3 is TGCGCCAGCAGCTTGGAGTCTAGCGGGAGCACCGGGGAGCTGTTTTTT. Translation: CASSLESSGSTGELFF.

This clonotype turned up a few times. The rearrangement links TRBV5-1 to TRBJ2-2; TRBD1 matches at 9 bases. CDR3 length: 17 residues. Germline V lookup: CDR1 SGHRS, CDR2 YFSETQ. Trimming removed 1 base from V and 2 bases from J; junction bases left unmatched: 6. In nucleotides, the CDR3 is TGCGCCAGCAGCTTGACGGGACAGGGAATTAACACCGGGGAGCTGTTTTTT. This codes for CASSLTGQGINTGELFF.

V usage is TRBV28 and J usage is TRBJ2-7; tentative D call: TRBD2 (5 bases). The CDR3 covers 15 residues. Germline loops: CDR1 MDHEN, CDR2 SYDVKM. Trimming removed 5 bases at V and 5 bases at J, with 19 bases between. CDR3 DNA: TGTGCCAGCAGTCCTGCGGGCCTTGTCATCCACGAGCAGTACTTC. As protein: CASSPAGLVIHEQYF. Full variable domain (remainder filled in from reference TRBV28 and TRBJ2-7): DVKVTQSSRYLVKRTGEKVFLECVQDMDHENMFWYRQDPGLGLRLIYFSYDVKMKEKGDIPEGYSVSREKKERFSLILESASTNQTSMYLCASSPAGLVIHEQYFGPGTRLTVT.

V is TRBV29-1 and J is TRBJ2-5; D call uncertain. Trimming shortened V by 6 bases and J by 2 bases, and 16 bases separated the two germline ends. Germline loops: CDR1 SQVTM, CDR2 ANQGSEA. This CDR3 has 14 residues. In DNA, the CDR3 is TGCAGCGTGTTTATTTCACAAGCACAAGAGACCCAGTACTTC. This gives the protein CSVFISQAQETQYF.

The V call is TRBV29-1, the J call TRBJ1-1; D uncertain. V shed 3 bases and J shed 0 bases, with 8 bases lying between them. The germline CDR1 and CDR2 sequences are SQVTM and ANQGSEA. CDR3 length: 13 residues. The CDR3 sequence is CSVEKPLNTEAFF. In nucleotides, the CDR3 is TGCAGCGTTGAGAAGCCTTTGAACACTGAAGCTTTCTTT.

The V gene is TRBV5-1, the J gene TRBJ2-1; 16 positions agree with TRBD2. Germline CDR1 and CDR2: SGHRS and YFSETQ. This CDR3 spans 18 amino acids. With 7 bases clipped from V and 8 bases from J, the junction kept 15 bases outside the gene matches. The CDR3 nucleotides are TGCGCCAGCCTACCCGGGACTAGCGGGAGGGCGGGATCTGATGAGCAGTTCTTC. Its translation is CASLPGTSGRAGSDEQFF.

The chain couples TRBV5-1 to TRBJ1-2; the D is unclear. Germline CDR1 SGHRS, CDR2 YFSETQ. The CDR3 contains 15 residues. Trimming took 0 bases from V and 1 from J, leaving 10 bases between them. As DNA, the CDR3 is TGCGCCAGCAGCTTGGCTCTCCGGGGTAACTATGGCTACACCTTC. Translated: CASSLALRGNYGYTF. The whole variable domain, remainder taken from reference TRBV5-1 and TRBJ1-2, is KAGVTQTPRYLIKTRGQQVTLSCSPISGHRSVSWYQQTPGQGLQFLFEYFSETQRNKGNFPGRFSGRQFSNSRSEMNVSTLELGDSALYLCASSLALRGNYGYTFGSGTRLTVV.